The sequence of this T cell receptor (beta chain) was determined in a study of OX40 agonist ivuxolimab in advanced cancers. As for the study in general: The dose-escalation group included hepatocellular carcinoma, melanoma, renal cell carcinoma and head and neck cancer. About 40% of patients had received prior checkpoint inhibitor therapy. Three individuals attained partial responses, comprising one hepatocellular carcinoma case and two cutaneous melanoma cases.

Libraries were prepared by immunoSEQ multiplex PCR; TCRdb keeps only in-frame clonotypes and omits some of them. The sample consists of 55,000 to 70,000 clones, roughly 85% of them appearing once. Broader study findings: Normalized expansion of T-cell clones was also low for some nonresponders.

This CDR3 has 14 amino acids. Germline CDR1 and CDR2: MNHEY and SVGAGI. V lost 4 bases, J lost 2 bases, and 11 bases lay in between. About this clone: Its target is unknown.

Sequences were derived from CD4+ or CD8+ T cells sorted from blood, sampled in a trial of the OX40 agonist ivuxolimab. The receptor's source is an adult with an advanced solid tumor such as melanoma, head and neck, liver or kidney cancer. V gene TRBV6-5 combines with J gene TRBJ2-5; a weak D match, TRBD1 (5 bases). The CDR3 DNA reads TGTGCCAGCAGTTCGGGTACAGGTCAAGAGACCCAGTACTTC. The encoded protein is CASSSGTGQETQYF.